Described below is a single T cell receptor (beta chain) sequence and its context. These data belong to a study of T cell changes during pregnancy in multiple sclerosis. Per the germline V gene, CDR1 is LGHNA and CDR2 is YSLEER. The CDR3 consists of 15 residues. Trimming left V 0 bases short and J 0 bases short, with 9 bases between. Produced via immunoSEQ multiplex PCR; TCRdb's table is partial and in-frame only. The data show 95,000 to 110,000 clones, with around 93% seen just once and less than 0.85% held by the top ten. The source of this sequence is a female donor in good health, enrolled as a control in a pregnancy study. The sample consisted of peripheral blood, taken in the third trimester of pregnancy. This chain connects TRBV4-3 to TRBJ2-7; unclear D gene. For the CDR3, the DNA is TGCGCCAGCAGCCAAGAGAGGTACTCCTCCTACGAGCAGTACTTC. Translating gives CASSQERYSSYEQYF.